A selection of T cell receptor beta chains follows, all from one sample in a study of T cell responses to AZD1222 COVID-19 vaccine. Assay used: immunoSEQ multiplex PCR; TCRdb lists only in-frame clones, some missing. The data show 100,000 to 150,000 clones, about nine tenths seen once. The sequenced sample was peripheral blood, obtained on day 0 of AZD1222 vaccination. These receptors all stem from an adult in good health. Both conserved end residues are part of each CDR3. The D gene is left open where the match is weak. The size of a clone is reported for some rows only, either as once, few or many, or as a class for expanded clones.

TRBV2	-	TRBJ1-6	-	CASSGGQGNSPLHF	TGTGCCAGCAGTGGAGGGCAGGGAAATTCACCCCTCCACTTT
TRBV7-2	-	TRBJ2-4	TRBD2	CASSAIAGGPNIQYF	TGTGCCAGCAGCGCTATAGCGGGGGGGCCAAACATTCAGTACTTC
TRBV29-1	-	TRBJ2-1	-	CSVEDFDEQFF	TGCAGCGTTGAAGATTTTGATGAGCAGTTCTTC
TRBV7-8	-	TRBJ2-1	TRBD2	CASSSTSLAGSRSEQFF	TGTGCCAGCAGCTCAACCTCCCTAGCGGGGAGTAGGAGTGAGCAGTTCTTC
TRBV9	-	TRBJ1-1	-	CASGRDSLNTEAFF	TGTGCCAGCGGCCGGGACTCTTTGAACACTGAAGCTTTCTTT
TRBV6-5	-	TRBJ1-5	TRBD1	CASSMDRLRNQPQHF	TGTGCCAGCAGTATGGACAGGCTGCGCAATCAGCCCCAGCATTTT
TRBV6-5	-	TRBJ1-2	TRBD1	CASSRTGTGTYGYTF	TGTGCCAGCAGTCGAACCGGGACAGGGACCTATGGCTACACCTTC
TRBV19	-	TRBJ1-6	-	CASRGAWGSSYNSPLHF	TGTGCCAGTAGGGGTGCCTGGGGGAGCTCCTATAATTCACCCCTCCACTTT
TRBV11-2	-	TRBJ2-7	-	CASSPLDRSYEQYF	TGTGCCAGCAGCCCATTGGACAGATCCTACGAGCAGTACTTC
TRBV21-1	few	TRBJ1-6	-	CASRPQGTSPLHF	TGTGCCAGCAGACCTCAGGGAACTTCACCCCTCCACTTT
TRBV4-3	-	TRBJ1-6	-	CASSQDWGRVSYPSPLHF	TGCGCCAGCAGCCAAGATTGGGGCCGGGTTTCTTACCCTTCACCCCTCCACTTT
TRBV19	once	TRBJ1-1	-	CASSPSLAGSTVTEAFF	TGTGCCAGTAGTCCATCCCTCGCGGGTTCGACGGTCACTGAAGCTTTCTTT
TRBV3-1/TRBV3-2	once	TRBJ2-2	TRBD1	CASSSRDSDTGELFF	TGTGCCAGCAGCTCCCGGGACAGTGATACCGGGGAGCTGTTTTTT
TRBV6-2/TRBV6-3	-	TRBJ1-1	-	CASSKQGNTEAFF	TGTGCCAGCAGTAAACAGGGGAACACTGAAGCTTTCTTT
TRBV29-1	-	TRBJ1-5	-	CSVVKVDISNQPQHF	TGCAGCGTAGTAAAGGTGGACATTAGCAATCAGCCCCAGCATTTT
TRBV6-5	-	TRBJ2-7	TRBD1	CASRGQVLSYEQYF	TGTGCCAGCAGAGGACAGGTGCTCTCCTACGAGCAGTACTTC
TRBV9	few	TRBJ1-1	-	CASSVGSAGDTEAFF	TGTGCCAGCAGCGTAGGCAGCGCGGGGGACACTGAAGCTTTCTTT
TRBV19	-	TRBJ1-3	TRBD1	CASSIRQGEGNTIYF	TGTGCCAGTAGTATACGGCAGGGGGAAGGAAACACCATATATTTT
TRBV12-3/TRBV12-4	-	TRBJ2-1	-	CASRVYNEQFF	TGTGCCAGCAGAGTTTACAATGAGCAGTTCTTC
TRBV5-4	-	TRBJ2-7	TRBD2	CASSSVAGGSYEQYF	TGTGCCAGCAGCTCCGTTGCGGGGGGCTCCTACGAGCAGTACTTC
TRBV5-1	-	TRBJ2-2	-	CASSDRVANTGELFF	TGCGCCAGCAGCGATAGGGTCGCGAACACCGGGGAGCTGTTTTTT
TRBV3-1/TRBV3-2	-	TRBJ1-3	-	CASSPRDSSSGNTIYF	TGTGCCAGCAGCCCGAGGGACTCGAGCTCTGGAAACACCATATATTTT
TRBV6-6	-	TRBJ2-5	TRBD2	CASRPGTSGETQYF	TGTGCCAGCAGACCCGGGACTAGTGGCGAGACCCAGTACTTC
TRBV4-2	-	TRBJ2-3	-	CASSLPGVGDTQYF	TGTGCCAGCAGCCTCCCGGGTGTTGGGGATACGCAGTATTTT
TRBV30	-	TRBJ2-5	-	CAWSVLGETQYF	TGTGCCTGGAGTGTACTAGGAGAGACCCAGTACTTC
TRBV29-1	-	TRBJ1-2	TRBD1	CSVDIQGASGYTF	TGCAGCGTTGATATACAGGGGGCCTCTGGCTACACCTTC
TRBV5-4	-	TRBJ1-3	TRBD1	CASSQGTAGNTIYF	TGTGCCAGCAGCCAAGGGACAGCTGGAAACACCATATATTTT
TRBV19	-	TRBJ1-4	-	CASSRQGGEKLFF	TGTGCCAGTAGTAGGCAGGGAGGGGAAAAACTGTTTTTT
TRBV10-3	-	TRBJ1-2	-	CAISESFDKGYGYTF	TGTGCCATCAGTGAGTCGTTTGACAAAGGGTATGGCTACACCTTC
TRBV5-1	-	TRBJ2-1	TRBD1	CASSAGTGEYNEQFF	TGCGCCAGCAGCGCCGGGACAGGGGAATACAATGAGCAGTTCTTC
TRBV18	-	TRBJ2-1	TRBD2	CASSQGLAPDEQFF	TGTGCCAGCTCACAAGGACTAGCACCTGATGAGCAGTTCTTC
TRBV11-2	-	TRBJ2-7	TRBD2	CASSLPSGLEYEQYF	TGTGCCAGCAGCTTACCGTCGGGACTAGAATACGAGCAGTACTTC
TRBV11-2	once	TRBJ1-1	-	CASRLGDGSSEAFF	TGTGCCAGCCGCTTAGGGGACGGCAGTTCTGAAGCTTTCTTT
TRBV5-4	-	TRBJ2-7	TRBD2	CASSSGLVSSYEQYF	TGTGCCAGCAGCTCGGGACTAGTCAGCTCCTACGAGCAGTACTTC
TRBV4-2	-	TRBJ2-1	-	CASSQELGGASSYNEQFF	TGTGCCAGCAGCCAAGAACTGGGGGGGGCGAGCTCCTACAATGAGCAGTTCTTC
TRBV19	-	TRBJ1-1	-	CASSSRVRMNTEAFF	TGTGCCAGTAGTAGCAGGGTCCGGATGAACACTGAAGCTTTCTTT
TRBV5-7	-	TRBJ2-7	TRBD1	CASSPSRGTGGHEQYF	TGTGCCAGCAGCCCTAGTCGGGGGACAGGGGGCCACGAGCAGTACTTC
TRBV2	few	TRBJ2-5	TRBD1	CASGPKRGGGETQYF	TGTGCCAGCGGACCAAAAAGAGGGGGCGGAGAGACCCAGTACTTC
TRBV3-1/TRBV3-2	-	TRBJ2-2	-	CASRQRVANTGELFF	TGTGCCAGCAGACAGAGGGTCGCGAACACCGGGGAGCTGTTTTTT
TRBV5-1	many	TRBJ1-1	-	CASSPHRYVRRRNTEAFF	TGCGCCAGCAGCCCGCACCGTTATGTTCGGCGACGGAACACTGAAGCTTTCTTT
TRBV7-3	-	TRBJ2-4	-	CASSLGGNIQYF	TGTGCCAGCAGCTTAGGGGGGAACATTCAGTACTTC
TRBV7-6	-	TRBJ2-5	-	CASSFQETQYF	TGTGCCAGCAGCTTCCAAGAGACCCAGTACTTC
TRBV12-3/TRBV12-4	-	TRBJ1-1	-	CATRPISGTEAFF	TGTGCCACCCGCCCTATTTCGGGAACTGAAGCTTTCTTT
TRBV30	-	TRBJ1-2	-	CAWWPGIIGGAGYTF	TGTGCCTGGTGGCCGGGGATAATTGGCGGGGCTGGCTACACCTTC
TRBV4-3	-	TRBJ2-6	-	CASSQEAGMGPGANVLTF	TGCGCCAGCAGCCAAGAGGCAGGGATGGGGCCTGGGGCCAACGTCCTGACTTTC
TRBV7-8	-	TRBJ1-5	TRBD1	CASSLWGTGSDQPQHF	TGTGCCAGCAGCTTGTGGGGGACAGGGAGCGATCAGCCCCAGCATTTT
TRBV5-1	-	TRBJ1-1	-	CASVGGNTEAFF	TGCGCCAGCGTTGGAGGGAACACTGAAGCTTTCTTT
TRBV28	few	TRBJ1-5	TRBD1	CASSLRTGGHQPQHF	TGTGCCAGCAGTCTAAGGACAGGGGGCCATCAGCCCCAGCATTTT
TRBV28	-	TRBJ2-3	TRBD2	CASSGRRGGPSFADTQYF	TGTGCCAGCAGTGGGCGGCGGGGGGGCCCGAGCTTCGCAGATACGCAGTATTTT
TRBV2	-	TRBJ2-5	TRBD2	CASSTSGGAGETQYF	TGTGCCAGCAGTACTAGCGGGGGGGCCGGAGAGACCCAGTACTTC
TRBV4-1	-	TRBJ2-5	-	CASSQVRDQETQYF	TGCGCCAGCAGCCAAGTTCGGGACCAAGAGACCCAGTACTTC
TRBV7-9	-	TRBJ1-4	-	CASSLRGFSEKLFF	TGTGCCAGCAGCTTGCGGGGGTTTAGTGAAAAACTGTTTTTT
TRBV4-3	-	TRBJ2-5	-	CASSQDVGYGETQYF	TGCGCCAGCAGCCAAGATGTAGGGTACGGAGAGACCCAGTACTTC
TRBV4-1	-	TRBJ1-2	TRBD1	CASSHPAGTGANYGYTF	TGCGCCAGCAGCCACCCAGCCGGGACAGGGGCGAACTATGGCTACACCTTC
TRBV20-1	-	TRBJ1-6	-	CSARVRDPLHF	TGCAGTGCTAGAGTCAGGGACCCCCTCCACTTT